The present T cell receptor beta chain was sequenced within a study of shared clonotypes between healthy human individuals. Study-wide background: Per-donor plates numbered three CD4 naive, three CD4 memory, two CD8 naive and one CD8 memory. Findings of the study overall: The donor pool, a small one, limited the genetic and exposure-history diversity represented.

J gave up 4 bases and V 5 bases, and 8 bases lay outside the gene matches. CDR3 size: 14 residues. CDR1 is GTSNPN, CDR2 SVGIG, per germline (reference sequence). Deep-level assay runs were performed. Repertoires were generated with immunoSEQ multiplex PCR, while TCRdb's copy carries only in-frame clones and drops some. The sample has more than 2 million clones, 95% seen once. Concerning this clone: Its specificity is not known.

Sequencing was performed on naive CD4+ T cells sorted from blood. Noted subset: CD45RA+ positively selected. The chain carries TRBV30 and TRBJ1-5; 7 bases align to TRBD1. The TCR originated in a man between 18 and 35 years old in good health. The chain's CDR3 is CAWQTGAENQPQHF. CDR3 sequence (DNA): TGTGCCTGGCAAACAGGGGCGGAAAATCAGCCCCAGCATTTT.